A selection of T cell receptor beta chains follows, all from one sample in a study of CD8 T cells in ankylosing spondylitis. TCRdb reprocessed the 5' RACE reads with MiXCR, giving one entry per CDR3 protein. This sample has around 440,000 distinct CDR3 sequences, with about a sixth found just once. Material: blood, either unsorted or a sorted T cell fraction (not recorded which). The origin of the receptors is a male donor with ankylosing spondylitis. Each CDR3 is given with its conserved first and last residue. Expanded clones get a size class; other rows say once, few or many, or leave the size out.

CDR3 protein: CATSDSGQGYEQFF; J gene: TRBJ2-1; clone size: few; V gene: TRBV24-1
CDR3 protein: CSAMGRRERNTEAFF; J gene: TRBJ1-1; clone size: few; V gene: TRBV20-1
CDR3 protein: CASSGQRRLLHF; J gene: TRBJ1-6; clone size: NA; V gene: TRBV28
CDR3 protein: CATSSAQNTGELFF; J gene: TRBJ2-2; clone size: few; V gene: TRBV15
CDR3 protein: CATSDTDPGELFF; J gene: TRBJ2-2; clone size: many; V gene: TRBV24-1
CDR3 protein: CAISESTASPSYEQYF; J gene: TRBJ2-7; clone size: NA; V gene: TRBV10-3
CDR3 protein: CASSDPHSENYGYTF; J gene: TRBJ1-2; clone size: few; V gene: TRBV6-2/TRBV6-3
CDR3 protein: CASSQGSGTRDGEQFF; J gene: TRBJ2-1; clone size: many; V gene: TRBV3-1
CDR3 protein: CASSWPGGPLGQDTQYF; J gene: TRBJ2-3; clone size: few; V gene: TRBV6-5
CDR3 protein: CASSWDSLTDTQYF; J gene: TRBJ2-3; clone size: NA; V gene: TRBV5-1